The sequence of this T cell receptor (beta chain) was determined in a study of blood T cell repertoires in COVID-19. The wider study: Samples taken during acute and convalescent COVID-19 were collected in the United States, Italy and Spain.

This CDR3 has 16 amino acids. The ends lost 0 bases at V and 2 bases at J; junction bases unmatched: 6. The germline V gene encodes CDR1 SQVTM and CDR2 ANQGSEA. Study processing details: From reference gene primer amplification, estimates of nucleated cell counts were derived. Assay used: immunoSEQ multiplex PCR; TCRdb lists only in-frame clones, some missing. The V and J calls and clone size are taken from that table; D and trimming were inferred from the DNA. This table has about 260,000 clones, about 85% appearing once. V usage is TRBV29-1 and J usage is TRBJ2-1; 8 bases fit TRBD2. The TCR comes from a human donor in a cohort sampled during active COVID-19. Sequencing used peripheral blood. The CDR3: CSVEDPLAATYNEQFF. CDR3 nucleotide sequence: TGCAGCGTTGAAGATCCACTAGCGGCCACCTACAATGAGCAGTTCTTC.